These T cell receptor beta chains were read from a single sample in a study of cytomegalovirus exposure and HLA in healthy donors. Generated by immunoSEQ multiplex PCR, the TCRdb table keeps only in-frame clones and is missing some. Of 80,000 to 90,000 clones listed, 95% to 98% are singletons. What was sequenced was PBMCs. All receptors derive from a man aged 18 to 29 in good health and CMV-seronegative. CDR3s include the opening cysteine and the closing phenylalanine or tryptophan. The D gene is left open where the match is weak. The size field is filled for only some rows; it gives once, few, many or a size class.

j_gene | len | v_gene | d_gene | abundance | CDR3nt | CDR3aa
TRBJ1-3 | 15 | TRBV6-5 | TRBD1 | NA | TGTGCCAGCAGTCGGACAGGGGGTACTGGAAACACCATATATTTT | CASSRTGGTGNTIYF
TRBJ2-5 | 13 | TRBV10-3 | TRBD1 | NA | TGTGCCATCAGCTGGGGACAGGAAGAGACCCAGTACTTC | CAISWGQEETQYF
TRBJ2-5 | 14 | TRBV15 | TRBD2 | once | TGTGCCACCAGCGCTAGCGGAGACCAAGAGACCCAGTACTTC | CATSASGDQETQYF
TRBJ2-1 | 18 | TRBV5-1 | TRBD2 | NA | TGCGCCAGCAGCTTGGTCCCCAGCGGGAGTGTTATTCGGAATGAGCAGTTCTTC | CASSLVPSGSVIRNEQFF
TRBJ1-1 | 15 | TRBV5-1 | NA | NA | TGCGCCAGCAGCTTCGAACGCCAGGCGAACACTGAAGCTTTCTTT | CASSFERQANTEAFF
TRBJ2-7 | 13 | TRBV7-3 | NA | NA | TGTGCCAGCAGCCTCGAGGATAGATACGAGCAGTACTTC | CASSLEDRYEQYF
TRBJ1-2 | 17 | TRBV6-4 | NA | NA | TGTGCCAGCAGTGACGGGTATAACAGGGAGATTAACTATGGCTACACCTTC | CASSDGYNREINYGYTF
TRBJ1-5 | 15 | TRBV19 | TRBD1 | NA | TGTGCCAGTAAGGGAGACAGGGGTGGCAATCAGCCCCAGCATTTT | CASKGDRGGNQPQHF
TRBJ1-2 | 15 | TRBV27 | TRBD1 | NA | TGTGCCAGCAGTTTCTTAAGGGGGCGGTTGGGTGGCTACACCTTC | CASSFLRGRLGGYTF
TRBJ2-2 | 13 | TRBV28 | NA | NA | TGTGCCACCCAGACAGGAAACACCGGGGAGCTGTTTTTT | CATQTGNTGELFF
TRBJ2-7 | 17 | TRBV13 | NA | NA | TGTGCCAGCAGCTTAGACCCGGGACTCAAGCTCTCCTACGAGCAGTACTTC | CASSLDPGLKLSYEQYF
TRBJ1-2 | 13 | TRBV6-4 | NA | NA | TGTGCCAGCAGTGTTGGCAGTAACTATGGCTACACCTTC | CASSVGSNYGYTF
TRBJ2-2 | 17 | TRBV27 | NA | NA | TGTGCCAGCAGTTTATTTACAGGGATCCCTTACTTCGGGGAGCTGTTTTTT | CASSLFTGIPYFGELFF
TRBJ1-3 | 13 | TRBV19 | NA | few | TGTGCCAGTAGTAATAGGCAGGGAGGCGCCATATATTTT | CASSNRQGGAIYF
TRBJ1-5 | 18 | TRBV5-6 | TRBD1 | NA | TGTGCCAGCAGTCGACCTATTCGGACAGGGGGCCGTTTCAAGCCCCAGCATTTT | CASSRPIRTGGRFKPQHF
TRBJ2-5 | 10 | TRBV30 | NA | NA | TGTGCCTGGTTACAAGAGACCCAGTACTTC | CAWLQETQYF
TRBJ1-2 | 14 | TRBV9 | TRBD1 | NA | TGTGCCAGCAGCGTAGTCCAGGGGGCTGTTGGCTACACCTTC | CASSVVQGAVGYTF
TRBJ2-2 | 19 | TRBV11-3 | TRBD1 | once | TGTGCCAGCAGCTTAGATCGGAGGACAGGGGGTAGTAAAACCGGGGAGCTGTTTTTT | CASSLDRRTGGSKTGELFF
TRBJ1-1 | 10 | TRBV20-1 | TRBD1 | NA | TGCAGTGCTAGCAGGGGGTTGGCTTTCTTT | CSASRGLAFF
TRBJ1-1 | 15 | TRBV5-4 | TRBD1 | NA | TGTGCCAGCAGCCGAGATTATGGGACAGCTAATGAAGCTTTCTTT | CASSRDYGTANEAFF
TRBJ2-1 | 15 | TRBV7-9 | NA | NA | TGTGCCAGCAGCTTAGTAGCGGAAGCCTACAATGAGCAGTTCTTC | CASSLVAEAYNEQFF
TRBJ2-3 | 17 | TRBV7-6 | TRBD2 | once | TGTGCCAGCAGCTTGGGACTAGCGGGAGGGAGCACAGATACGCAGTATTTT | CASSLGLAGGSTDTQYF
TRBJ1-1 | 13 | TRBV4-1 | NA | NA | TGCGCCAGCAGCCAAGATCATAACAGGGAAGCTTTCTTT | CASSQDHNREAFF
TRBJ2-5 | 15 | TRBV11-3 | TRBD1 | NA | TGTGCCAGCAGCTTAGTCGGACAGGGGGGCGAGACCCAGTACTTC | CASSLVGQGGETQYF
TRBJ2-2 | 14 | TRBV5-1 | NA | NA | TGCGCCAGCGGTTCAGGGAAATACACCGGGGAGCTGTTTTTT | CASGSGKYTGELFF
TRBJ2-2 | 15 | TRBV19 | NA | NA | TGTGCCAGTAGCCTCCGGGACTCATACACCGGGGAGCTGTTTTTT | CASSLRDSYTGELFF
TRBJ2-7 | 17 | TRBV5-4 | TRBD2 | NA | TGTGCCAGCAGTTTCAATCCGGGACTAGCGGGAGGAGGTGAGCAGTACTTC | CASSFNPGLAGGGEQYF
TRBJ2-7 | 16 | TRBV4-2 | NA | NA | TGTGCCAGCAGCCAAGAAAGGACAGCGATCTCCTACGAGCAGTACTTC | CASSQERTAISYEQYF
TRBJ2-3 | 14 | TRBV19 | NA | NA | TGTGCCAGTAGTATGAATGACTTCACAGATACGCAGTATTTT | CASSMNDFTDTQYF
TRBJ2-1 | 10 | TRBV9 | NA | NA | TGTGCCAGCGGCCATAATGAGCAGTTCTTC | CASGHNEQFF
TRBJ1-2 | 12 | TRBV2 | NA | NA | TGTGCCAGCAGGGGGAACAGGGATGGCTACACCTTC | CASRGNRDGYTF
TRBJ2-3 | 16 | TRBV5-1 | TRBD2 | NA | TGCGCCAGCAGCTTGGGAATAGCGGGAGGGTCAGATACGCAGTATTTT | CASSLGIAGGSDTQYF
TRBJ2-5 | 16 | TRBV18 | NA | once | TGTGCCAGCTCCCCGAGGGGGGGGGCGATGGAAGAGACCCAGTACTTC | CASSPRGGAMEETQYF
TRBJ1-2 | 16 | TRBV28 | NA | NA | TGTGCCAGCAATCCAGGGGCGACTGCTTCTAACTATGGCTACACCTTC | CASNPGATASNYGYTF
TRBJ2-3 | 15 | TRBV5-1 | TRBD1 | NA | TGCGCCAGCAGGGGGACAGCGACTGGCACAGATACGCAGTATTTT | CASRGTATGTDTQYF
TRBJ1-1 | 14 | TRBV7-8 | NA | NA | TGTGCCAGCAGCTCCACAGGCTGGGGCACTGAAGCTTTCTTT | CASSSTGWGTEAFF
TRBJ2-1 | 14 | TRBV7-6 | TRBD2 | NA | TGTGCCAGCAGCTTCGACGGGAGGGCCGCTGAGCAGTTCTTC | CASSFDGRAAEQFF
TRBJ1-1 | 13 | TRBV14 | NA | once | TGTGCCAGCAGCCCGACAGGGAACACTGAAGCTTTCTTT | CASSPTGNTEAFF
TRBJ2-5 | 19 | TRBV27 | TRBD2 | NA | TGTGCCAACGCACAGGACAGGGATAGGACTAGCGGGAGGAAAGAGACCCAGTACTTC | CANAQDRDRTSGRKETQYF
TRBJ1-1 | 14 | TRBV11-2 | TRBD1 | NA | TGTGCCAGCAGCCTAGACAGGGGGGCGACTGAAGCTTTCTTT | CASSLDRGATEAFF